This T cell receptor (beta chain) appears in the sequencing data of a study of radiotherapy plus CTLA-4 blockade in lung cancer. Sequencing was performed with immunoSEQ multiplex PCR; in TCRdb, only in-frame clones are kept and a portion is missing. This sample yields 81,000 or so clones, of which about 83% are seen a single time; approximately 14% belongs to the top ten. The CDR3 length is 16 residues. Between the trimmed V and J ends, which lost 5 bases and 2 bases, there was a span of 19 bases. Per the germline V gene, CDR1 is LNHNV and CDR2 is YYDKDF (reference sequence). This TCR derives from a human donor with non-small cell lung cancer that progressed on radiotherapy plus ipilimumab. The input for sequencing was peripheral blood, taken from a patient treated with radiotherapy plus ipilimumab. The gene calls are TRBV15 and TRBJ2-7, with D perhaps matching TRBD1 or TRBD2 (5 bases each). CDR3 coding DNA: TGTGCCACCAGCGGTTACCGGGACCTCACAACCTACGAGCAGTACTTC. It yields the protein CATSGYRDLTTYEQYF.